This TCR beta chain originates from a study of blood T cell repertoires in COVID-19. Germline CDR1 MNHGY, CDR2 SAAAGT. V lost 7 bases and J lost 3; bases outside the gene matches: 18. CDR3 size: 19 residues. Repertoires were generated with immunoSEQ multiplex PCR, while TCRdb's copy carries only in-frame clones and drops some. This sample has about 410,000 clones, with around 91% found just once. Two negative PCRs, clearance, or symptom resolution were required of recovered Cohort 3 donors. The chain uses TRBV6-8 and TRBJ2-2, with 9 bases that match TRBD2. The specimen sequenced was PBMCs or T cells enriched from blood (not recorded which). The sequence was obtained from a man younger than 30 who had recovered from COVID-19. This CDR3 is CASTPQGRGGRRDTGELFF. CDR3 nucleotide sequence: TGTGCCAGCACCCCTCAGGGGCGGGGGGGCCGTCGTGACACCGGGGAGCTGTTTTTT.